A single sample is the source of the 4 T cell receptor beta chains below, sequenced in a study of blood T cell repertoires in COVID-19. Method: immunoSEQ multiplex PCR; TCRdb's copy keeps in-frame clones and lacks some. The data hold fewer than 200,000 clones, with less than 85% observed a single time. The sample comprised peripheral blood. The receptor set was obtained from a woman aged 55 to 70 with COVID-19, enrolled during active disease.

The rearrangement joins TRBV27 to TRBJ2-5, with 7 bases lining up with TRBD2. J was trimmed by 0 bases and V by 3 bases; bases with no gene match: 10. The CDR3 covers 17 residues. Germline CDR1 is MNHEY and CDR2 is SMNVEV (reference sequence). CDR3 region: CASSLSGTPVYQETQYF. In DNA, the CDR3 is TGTGCCAGCAGTTTGAGCGGGACCCCGGTCTACCAAGAGACCCAGTACTTC.

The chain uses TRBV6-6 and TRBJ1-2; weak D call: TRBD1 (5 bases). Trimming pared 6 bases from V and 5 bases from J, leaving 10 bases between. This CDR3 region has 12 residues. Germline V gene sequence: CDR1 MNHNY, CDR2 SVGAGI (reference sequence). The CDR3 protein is CASRADRYGYTF. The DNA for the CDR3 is TGTGCCAGCAGGGCAGACAGATATGGCTACACCTTC.

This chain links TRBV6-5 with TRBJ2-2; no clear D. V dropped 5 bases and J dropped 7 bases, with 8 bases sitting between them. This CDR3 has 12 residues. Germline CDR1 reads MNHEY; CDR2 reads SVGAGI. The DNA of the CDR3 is TGTGCCAGCAGTACAGTAAGCGGGGAGCTGTTTTTT. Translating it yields CASSTVSGELFF.

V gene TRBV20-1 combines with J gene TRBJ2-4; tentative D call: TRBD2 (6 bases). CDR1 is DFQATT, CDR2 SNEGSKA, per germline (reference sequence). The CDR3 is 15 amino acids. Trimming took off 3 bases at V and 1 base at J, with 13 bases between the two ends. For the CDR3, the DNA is TGCAGTGCTAGTAACTCAGGGAGGGCCAAAAACATTCAGTACTTC. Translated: CSASNSGRAKNIQYF.